This T cell receptor (beta chain) originates from a study of T cell responses to AZD1222 COVID-19 vaccine. Across the study: The study pooled second doses at about 4 or about 12 weeks. The study's findings and limits: It should be noted that donors were predominantly white British and more often female, and clonal diversity was possibly underestimated. The CD4 TCRs associated with vaccination extended across spike and predominated at 160-218 and 743-854.

Trimming removed 3 bases from V and 3 bases from J; junction bases left unmatched: 8. CDR1 SEHNR and CDR2 FQNEAQ come from the germline V gene (reference sequence). The length of the CDR3 is 15 residues. TCRdb's table, derived via immunoSEQ multiplex PCR, lists solely in-frame clones and lacks some. The repertoire includes roughly 180,000 clones, 88% of them detected once, and 0.49% sits in the top ten. Concerning this clone: Its antigen is undetermined.

This TCR was recovered from an adult in good health. The input for sequencing was peripheral blood, taken on day 0 of AZD1222 vaccination. V is TRBV7-9 and J is TRBJ2-7; 7 nucleotides line up with TRBD2. The CDR3 DNA reads TGTGCCAGCAGCTTGTCCCAGGGAGGGTTCTACGAGCAGTACTTC. Translation: CASSLSQGGFYEQYF.